This T cell receptor (beta chain) was identified during a study of blood T cells in healthy people across ages. Study findings and constraints: With donor CMV status unknown, expanded clonotype changes were possibly confounded. The unsorted PBMCs prevented any conclusive comparison of naive versus antigen-experienced cells.

With a J-beta primer mix and a sample-barcoded 5' primer, a second PCR ran about 6 to 11 cycles. TCRdb fed the 5' RACE reads into MiXCR, producing one record per CDR3 protein. Altogether roughly 1,300,000 distinct CDR3 sequences are present, approximately 59% being singletons, with the ten largest covering 5.5% to 8%. Germline CDR1 DFQATT, CDR2 SNEGSKA (reference sequence). With 3 bases removed from V and 5 bases from J, the gap between germline ends came to 10 bases. The CDR3 sequence is 12 residues long. This clonotype has only a few counts. Its matching antigen is unknown. The specimen was blood. The chain has TRBV20-1 and TRBJ1-1; weak D call: TRBD1 (6 bases). The receptor was isolated from a man between 18 and 35 years old in good health. Written as DNA, the CDR3 is TGCAGTGCTAGTAGGGGGGAGACTGAAGCTTTCTTT. As protein: CSASRGETEAFF.